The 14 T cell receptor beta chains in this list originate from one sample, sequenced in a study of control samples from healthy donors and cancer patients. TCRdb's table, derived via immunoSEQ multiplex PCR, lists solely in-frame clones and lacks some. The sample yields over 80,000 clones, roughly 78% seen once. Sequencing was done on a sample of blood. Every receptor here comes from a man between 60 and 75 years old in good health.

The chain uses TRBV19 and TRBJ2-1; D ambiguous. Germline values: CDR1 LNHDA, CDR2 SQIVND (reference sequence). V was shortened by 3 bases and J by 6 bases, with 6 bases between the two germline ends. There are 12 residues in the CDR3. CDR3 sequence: CASSIMGNEQFF. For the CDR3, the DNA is TGTGCCAGTAGTATTATGGGCAATGAGCAGTTCTTC.

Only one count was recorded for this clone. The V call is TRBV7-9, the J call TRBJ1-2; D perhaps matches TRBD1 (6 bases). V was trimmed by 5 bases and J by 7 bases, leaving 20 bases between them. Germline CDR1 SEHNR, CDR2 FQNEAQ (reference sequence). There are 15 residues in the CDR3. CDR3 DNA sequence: TGTGCCAGCAGCCATTTATCCCTGGGGGCCGGTGGCTACACCTTC. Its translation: CASSHLSLGAGGYTF.

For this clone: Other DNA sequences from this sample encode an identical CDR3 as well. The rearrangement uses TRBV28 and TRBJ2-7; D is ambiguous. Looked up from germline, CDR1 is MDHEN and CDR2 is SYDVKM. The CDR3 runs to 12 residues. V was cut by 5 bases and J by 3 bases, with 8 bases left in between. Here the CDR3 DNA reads TGTGCCAGCAGTCTTACTCGCTACGAGCAGTACTTC. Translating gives CASSLTRYEQYF.

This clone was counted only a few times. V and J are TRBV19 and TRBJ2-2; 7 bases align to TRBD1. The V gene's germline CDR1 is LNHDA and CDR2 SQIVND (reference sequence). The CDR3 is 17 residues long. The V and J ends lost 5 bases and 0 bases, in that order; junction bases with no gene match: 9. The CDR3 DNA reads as TGTGCCAGTAGTGCACTACTGAGGGGGCCGAACACCGGGGAGCTGTTTTTT. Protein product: CASSALLRGPNTGELFF. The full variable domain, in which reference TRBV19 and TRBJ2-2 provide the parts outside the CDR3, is DGGITQSPKYLFRKEGQNVTLSCEQNLNHDAMYWYRQDPGQGLRLIYYSQIVNDFQKGDIAEGYSVSREKKESFPLTVTSAQKNPTAFYLCASSALLRGPNTGELFFGEGSRLTVL.

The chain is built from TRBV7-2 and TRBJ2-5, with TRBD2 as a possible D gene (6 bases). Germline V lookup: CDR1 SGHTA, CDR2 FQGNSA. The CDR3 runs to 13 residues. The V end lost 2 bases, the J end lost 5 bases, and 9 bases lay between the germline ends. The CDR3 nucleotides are TGTGCCAGCAGCTTAAGTCGGGAGGAGACCCAGTACTTC. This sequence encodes CASSLSREETQYF.

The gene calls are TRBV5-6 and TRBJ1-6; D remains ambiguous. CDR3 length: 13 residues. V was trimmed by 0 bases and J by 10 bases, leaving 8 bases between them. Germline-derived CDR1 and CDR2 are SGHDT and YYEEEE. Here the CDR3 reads CASSLGGNSPLHF. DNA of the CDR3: TGTGCCAGCAGCTTGGGGGGAAACTCACCCCTCCACTTT.

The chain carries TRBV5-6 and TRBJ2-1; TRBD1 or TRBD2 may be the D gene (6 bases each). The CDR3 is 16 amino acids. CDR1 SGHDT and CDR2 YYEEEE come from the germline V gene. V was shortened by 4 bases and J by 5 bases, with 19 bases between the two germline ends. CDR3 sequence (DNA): TGTGCCAGCAGCCGCAGGGGACTCCTTCGGCACAATGAGCAGTTCTTC. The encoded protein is CASSRRGLLRHNEQFF.

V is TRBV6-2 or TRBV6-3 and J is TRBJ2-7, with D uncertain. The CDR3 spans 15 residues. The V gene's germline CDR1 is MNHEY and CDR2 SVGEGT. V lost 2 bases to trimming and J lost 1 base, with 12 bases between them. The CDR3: CASSYGGQVSYEQYF. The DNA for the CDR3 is TGTGCCAGCAGTTACGGTGGCCAGGTATCCTACGAGCAGTACTTC.

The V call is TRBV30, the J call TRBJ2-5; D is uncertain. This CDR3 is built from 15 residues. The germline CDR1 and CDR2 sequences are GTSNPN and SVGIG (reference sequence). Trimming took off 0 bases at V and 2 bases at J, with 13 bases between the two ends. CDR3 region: CAWSVHPSPQETQYF. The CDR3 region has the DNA TGTGCCTGGAGTGTACATCCCTCGCCACAAGAGACCCAGTACTTC.

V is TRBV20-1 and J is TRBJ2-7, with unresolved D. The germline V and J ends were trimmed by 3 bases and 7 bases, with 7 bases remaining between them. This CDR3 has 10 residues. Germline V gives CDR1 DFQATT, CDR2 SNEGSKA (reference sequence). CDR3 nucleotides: TGCAGTGCTAGCAAGGTTGAGCAGTACTTC. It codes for CSASKVEQYF.

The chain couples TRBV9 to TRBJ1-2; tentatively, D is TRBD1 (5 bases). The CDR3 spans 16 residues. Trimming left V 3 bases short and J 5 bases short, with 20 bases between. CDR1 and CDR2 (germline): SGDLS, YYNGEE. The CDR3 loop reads CASSAGTEQVVYGYTF. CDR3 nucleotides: TGTGCCAGCAGCGCAGGGACGGAACAGGTTGTATATGGCTACACCTTC.

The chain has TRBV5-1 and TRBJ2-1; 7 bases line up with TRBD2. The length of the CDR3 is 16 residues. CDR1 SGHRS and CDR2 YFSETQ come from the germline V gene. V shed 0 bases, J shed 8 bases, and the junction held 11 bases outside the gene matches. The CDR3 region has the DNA TGCGCCAGCAGCTTGGAAACGGTGGGAGGGGCCGATGAGCAGTTCTTC. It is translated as CASSLETVGGADEQFF.

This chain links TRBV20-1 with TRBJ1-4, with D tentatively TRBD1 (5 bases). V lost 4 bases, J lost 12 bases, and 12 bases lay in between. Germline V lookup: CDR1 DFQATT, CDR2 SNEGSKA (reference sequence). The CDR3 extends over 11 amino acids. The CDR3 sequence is CSAKGMGELFF. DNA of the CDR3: TGCAGTGCTAAGGGGATGGGAGAACTGTTTTTT.

The CDR3 DNA reads TGTGCCAGCAGTTTTATCGGCACAGATACGCAGTATTTT. Translating it yields CASSFIGTDTQYF. The chain carries TRBV27 and TRBJ2-3; no clear D gene. CDR1 MNHEY and CDR2 SMNVEV come from the germline V gene (reference sequence). Trimming left V 3 bases short and J 1 base short, with 5 bases between. This CDR3 is built from 13 residues.